This T cell receptor (beta chain) was observed in a study of shared clonotypes between healthy human individuals. As to this clone: Antigen specificity is unknown. The sample carries other DNA sequences with the same CDR3.

Germline-derived CDR1 and CDR2 are LNHDA and SQIVND (reference sequence). V shed 5 bases and J shed 1 base, with 16 bases lying between them. The CDR3 loop spans 16 amino acids. Regarding the study as a whole: The sampled material consisted only of blood, and tissue repertoires are likely to differ.

For every subset, genomic DNA was evenly distributed across several immunoSEQ plates. The method was immunoSEQ multiplex PCR; TCRdb's version includes in-frame clones alone and lacks a portion of them. The data show 2.5 million or so clones, roughly nine tenths seen once. The receptor was derived from a young man in good health. The sequenced sample was naive CD4+ T cells sorted from blood. Subset of the sample: CD45RA+ positively selected. The V gene is TRBV19, the J gene TRBJ2-3; D might be TRBD1 or TRBD2, each matching 7 bases. CDR3 in DNA: TGTGCCAGTAGTCTCCCACAGGGGAGGGGCACAGATACGCAGTATTTT. Its translation: CASSLPQGRGTDTQYF.